This T cell receptor beta chain was sequenced for a study of T-cell reconstitution after alpha-beta-depleted transplantation in children. Study results and caveats: Where some patients showed high TCRbeta diversity at day 60, it came from recipient T cells and thymic progenitors that had survived. About two months after transplant, alpha-beta T cells reportedly came from several hundred expanded graft clones. One year after transplant, T-cell counts and diversity came mostly from newly produced T cells.

The germline CDR1 and CDR2 sequences are MNHEY and SMNVEV (reference sequence). The trim removed 2 bases at V and 7 bases at J, leaving 4 bases unmatched. CDR3 size: 13 residues. As it was prepared, the TCRbeta library received unique molecular identifiers. Each CDR3 protein is one row after TCRdb ran MiXCR on the PCR reads. The data contain 450,000 to 550,000 distinct CDR3 sequences, about an eighth of them singletons. There are a few counts of this clonotype. Its antigen is still unknown. The sequence was collected from a female patient between 2 and 15 years old who had a stem cell transplant for aplastic anemia, so the T cells may come from the graft donor. The chain couples TRBV27 to TRBJ2-7; 8 bases line up with TRBD1. The material was PBMCs, mostly from graft donor cells, obtained 180 days after TCRalphabeta/CD19-depleted stem cell transplant. In DNA, the CDR3 is TGTGCCAGCAGTTTAACAGGGGGGAGGGAGCAGTACTTC. The encoded protein is CASSLTGGREQYF.